This T cell receptor beta chain comes out of a study of blood T cell repertoires in COVID-19. The J segment lost 6 bases and the V segment lost 5 bases, leaving 10 bases of the junction unmatched. Germline V gives CDR1 LNHDA, CDR2 SQIVND (reference sequence). The CDR3 has 15 amino acids. Authors' analysis steps: Amplification with reference gene primers provided the estimates of nucleated cell counts. Using immunoSEQ multiplex PCR, the repertoire was profiled, and TCRdb retains in-frame clones only, with some absent. The V and J calls and the clone size are those of that table, but D and trimming were determined from the DNA. The sample shows some 330,000 clones, about 90% of them seen only once.

The receptor's source is a man aged 25 to 40 who had recovered from COVID-19. Sequences were obtained from PBMCs or T cells enriched from blood (not recorded which). The rearrangement links TRBV19 to TRBJ1-2; TRBD1 matches 9 bases. Here the CDR3 DNA reads TGTGCCAGTAGTTCCCCCGGACAGGGGATTGATGGCTACACCTTC. Translation: CASSSPGQGIDGYTF.